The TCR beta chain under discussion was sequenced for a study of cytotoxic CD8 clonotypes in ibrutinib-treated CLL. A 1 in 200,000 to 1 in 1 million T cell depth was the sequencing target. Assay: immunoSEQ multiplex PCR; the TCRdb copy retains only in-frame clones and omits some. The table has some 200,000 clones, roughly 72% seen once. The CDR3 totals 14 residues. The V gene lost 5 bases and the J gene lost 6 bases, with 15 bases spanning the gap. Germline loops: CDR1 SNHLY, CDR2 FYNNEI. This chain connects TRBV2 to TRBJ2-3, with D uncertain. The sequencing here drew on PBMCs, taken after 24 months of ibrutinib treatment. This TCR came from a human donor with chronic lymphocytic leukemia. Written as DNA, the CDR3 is TGTGCCAGCAGTCTGGGCCAGGTCCGTGATACGCAGTATTTT. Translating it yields CASSLGQVRDTQYF.